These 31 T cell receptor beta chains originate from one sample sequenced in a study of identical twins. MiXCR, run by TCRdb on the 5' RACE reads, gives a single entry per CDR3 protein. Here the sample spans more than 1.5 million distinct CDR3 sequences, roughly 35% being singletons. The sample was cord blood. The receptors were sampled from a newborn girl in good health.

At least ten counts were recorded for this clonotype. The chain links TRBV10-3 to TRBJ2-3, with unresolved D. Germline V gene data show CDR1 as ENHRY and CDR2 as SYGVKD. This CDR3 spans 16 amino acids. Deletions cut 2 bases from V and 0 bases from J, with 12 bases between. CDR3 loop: CAISERTATSTDTQYF. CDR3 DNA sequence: TGTGCCATCAGTGAGCGGACCGCGACTAGCACAGATACGCAGTATTTT.

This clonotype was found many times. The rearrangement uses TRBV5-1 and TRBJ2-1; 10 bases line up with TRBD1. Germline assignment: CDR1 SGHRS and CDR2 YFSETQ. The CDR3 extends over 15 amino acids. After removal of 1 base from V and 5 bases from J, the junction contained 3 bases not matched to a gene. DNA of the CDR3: TGCGCCAGCAGCTTGAGGGACAGGGGCCACAATGAGCAGTTCTTC. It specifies CASSLRDRGHNEQFF.

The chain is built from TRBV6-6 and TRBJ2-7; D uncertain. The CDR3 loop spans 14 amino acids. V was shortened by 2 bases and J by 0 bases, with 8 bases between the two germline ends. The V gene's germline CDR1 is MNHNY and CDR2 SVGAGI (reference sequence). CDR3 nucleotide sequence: TGTGCCAGCAGTTACGGAGCCTACTCCTACGAGCAGTACTTC. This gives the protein CASSYGAYSYEQYF.

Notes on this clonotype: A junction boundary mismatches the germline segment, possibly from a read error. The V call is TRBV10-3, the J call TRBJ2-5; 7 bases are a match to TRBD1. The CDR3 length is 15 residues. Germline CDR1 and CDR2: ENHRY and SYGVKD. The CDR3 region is CAVSESTPGGNEQYF. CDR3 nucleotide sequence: TGTGCCGTCAGTGAGTCGACGCCAGGGGGAAATGAGCAGTACTTC.

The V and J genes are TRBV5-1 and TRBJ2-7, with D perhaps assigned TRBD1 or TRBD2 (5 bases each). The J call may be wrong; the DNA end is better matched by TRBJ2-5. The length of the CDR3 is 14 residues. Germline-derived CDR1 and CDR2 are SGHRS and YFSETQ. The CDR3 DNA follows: TGCGCCAGCAGCTTGCTACCCGTGAGGGGGACCCAGTACTTC. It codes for CASSLLPVRGTQYF.

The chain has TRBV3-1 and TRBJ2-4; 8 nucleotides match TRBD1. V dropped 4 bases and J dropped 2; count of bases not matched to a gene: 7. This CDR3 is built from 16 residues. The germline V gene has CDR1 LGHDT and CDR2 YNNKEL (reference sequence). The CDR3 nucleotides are TGTGCCAGCAGCCGAGATGGGACAGGACCCAAAAACATTCAGTACTTC. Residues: CASSRDGTGPKNIQYF.

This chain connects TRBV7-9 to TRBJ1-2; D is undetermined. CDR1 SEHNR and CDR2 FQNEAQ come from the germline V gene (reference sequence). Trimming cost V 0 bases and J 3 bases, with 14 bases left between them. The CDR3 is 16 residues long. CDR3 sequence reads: CASSLAVGGRDYGYTF. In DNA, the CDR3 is TGTGCCAGCAGCTTAGCGGTCGGAGGGAGGGACTATGGCTACACCTTC.

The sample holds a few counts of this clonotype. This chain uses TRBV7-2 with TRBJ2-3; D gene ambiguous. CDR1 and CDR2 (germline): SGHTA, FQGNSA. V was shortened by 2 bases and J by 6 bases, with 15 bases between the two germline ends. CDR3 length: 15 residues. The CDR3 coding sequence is TGTGCCAGCAGCTTATCCCCTAGGAGATCGGATACGCAGTATTTT. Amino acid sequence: CASSLSPRRSDTQYF. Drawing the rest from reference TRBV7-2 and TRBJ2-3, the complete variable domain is GAGVSQSPSNKVTEKGKDVELRCDPISGHTALYWYRQSLGQGLEFLIYFQGNSAPDKSGLPSDRFSAERTGGSVSTLTIQRTQQEDSAVYLCASSLSPRRSDTQYFGPGTRLTVL.

CDR3 DNA sequence: TGTGCTAGCCGCCGGGCGGGGATTGGTACTGAAGCTTTCTTT. This encodes CASRRAGIGTEAFF. The chain joins TRBV12-5 to TRBJ1-1; D uncertain. The CDR3 is 14 residues long. Per the germline V gene, CDR1 is LGHNT and CDR2 is FRNRAP. Trimming stripped 9 bases from V and 5 bases from J, with 19 bases between.

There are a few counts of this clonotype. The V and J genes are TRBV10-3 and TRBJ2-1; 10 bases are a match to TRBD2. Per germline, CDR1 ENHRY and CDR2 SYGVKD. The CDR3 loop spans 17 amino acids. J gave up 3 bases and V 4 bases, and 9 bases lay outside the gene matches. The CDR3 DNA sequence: TGTGCCATCAGTGGGGTCCTAGCGGGAGACAACTACAATGAGCAGTTCTTC. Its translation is CAISGVLAGDNYNEQFF.

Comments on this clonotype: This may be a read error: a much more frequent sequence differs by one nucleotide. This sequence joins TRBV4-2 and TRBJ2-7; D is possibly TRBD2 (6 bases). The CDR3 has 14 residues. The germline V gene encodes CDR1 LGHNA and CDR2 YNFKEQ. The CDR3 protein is CAGSFGTPTYEQYF. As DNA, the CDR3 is TGTGCCGGCAGCTTCGGGACTCCGACCTACGAGCAGTACTTC.

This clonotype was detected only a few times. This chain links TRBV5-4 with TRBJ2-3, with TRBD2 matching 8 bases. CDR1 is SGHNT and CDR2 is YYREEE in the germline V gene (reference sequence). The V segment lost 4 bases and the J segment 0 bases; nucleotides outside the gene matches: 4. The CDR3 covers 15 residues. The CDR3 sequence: CASSALAASTDTQYF. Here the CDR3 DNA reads TGTGCCAGCAGCGCACTAGCGGCTAGCACAGATACGCAGTATTTT.

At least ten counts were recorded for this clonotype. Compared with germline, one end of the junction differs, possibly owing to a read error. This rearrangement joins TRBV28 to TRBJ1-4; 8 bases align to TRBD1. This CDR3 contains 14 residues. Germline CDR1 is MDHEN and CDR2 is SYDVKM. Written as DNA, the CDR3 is TGCGCCAGCAGCTTCCGGGACAGGAATGAAAAACTGTTTTTT. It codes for CASSFRDRNEKLFF.

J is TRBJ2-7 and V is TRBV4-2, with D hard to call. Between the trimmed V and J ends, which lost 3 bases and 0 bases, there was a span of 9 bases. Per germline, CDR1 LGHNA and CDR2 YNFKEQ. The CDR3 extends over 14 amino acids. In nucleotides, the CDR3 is TGTGCCAGCAGCCATGGCAGTCTCTCCTACGAGCAGTACTTC. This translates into CASSHGSLSYEQYF.

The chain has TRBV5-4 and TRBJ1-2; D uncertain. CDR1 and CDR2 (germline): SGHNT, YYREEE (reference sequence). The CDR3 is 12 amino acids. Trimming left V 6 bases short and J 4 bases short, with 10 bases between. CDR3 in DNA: TGTGCCAGCACCACAGACCGCTATGGCTACACCTTC. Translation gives CASTTDRYGYTF. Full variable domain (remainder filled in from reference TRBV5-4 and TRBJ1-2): ETGVTQSPTHLIKTRGQQVTLRCSSQSGHNTVSWYQQALGQGPQFIFQYYREEENGRGNFPPRFSGLQFPNYSSELNVNALELDDSALYLCASTTDRYGYTFGSGTRLTVV.

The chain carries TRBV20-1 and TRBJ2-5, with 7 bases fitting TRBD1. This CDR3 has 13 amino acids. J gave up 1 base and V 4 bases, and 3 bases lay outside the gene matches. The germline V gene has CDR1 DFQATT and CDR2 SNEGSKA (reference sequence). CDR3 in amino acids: CSAKGQTQETQYF. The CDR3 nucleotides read TGCAGTGCTAAGGGACAGACCCAAGAGACCCAGTACTTC.

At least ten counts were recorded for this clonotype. The CDR3 DNA reads as TGTGCCAGCAGTTCCAGGGAAGAGACCCAGTACTTC. Translated: CASSSREETQYF. This sequence joins TRBV7-9 and TRBJ2-5, with TRBD1 as a possible D gene (5 bases). V was clipped by 6 bases and J by 3 bases, with 8 bases between them. The germline V gene has CDR1 SEHNR and CDR2 FQNEAQ (reference sequence). The CDR3 loop spans 12 amino acids.

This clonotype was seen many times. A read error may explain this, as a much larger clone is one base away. CDR3 in amino acids: CASTRDSSYEQYF. CDR3 nucleotides: TGTGCCAGCACCCGGGACAGCTCCTACGAGCAGTACTTC. J is TRBJ2-7 and V is TRBV5-4, with TRBD1 identical over 7 bases. Germline V CDR1 and CDR2: SGHNT, YYREEE (reference sequence). V shed 6 bases and J 0 bases; nucleotides not matched to a gene: 3. This CDR3 is built from 13 residues.

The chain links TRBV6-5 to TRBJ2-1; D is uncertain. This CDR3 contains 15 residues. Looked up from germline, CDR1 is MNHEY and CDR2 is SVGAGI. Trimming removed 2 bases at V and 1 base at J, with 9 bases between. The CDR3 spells CASSYGSTSYNEQFF. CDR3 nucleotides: TGTGCCAGCAGTTACGGATCTACTTCCTACAATGAGCAGTTCTTC.

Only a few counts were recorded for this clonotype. This CDR3 reads CASSLPTSGSYNEQFF. Here the CDR3 DNA reads TGCGCCAGCAGCTTGCCGACTAGCGGGTCCTACAATGAGCAGTTCTTC. The V and J genes are TRBV5-1 and TRBJ2-1; 10 nucleotides line up with TRBD2. V lost 1 base to trimming and J lost 1 base; unmatched junction nucleotides: 2. CDR1 and CDR2 from the germline V gene are SGHRS and YFSETQ. There are 16 residues in the CDR3.

The CDR3 coding sequence is TGTGCCAGCAGTTTGCCGGCAGGGGTGGACACCATATATTTT. The encoded protein is CASSLPAGVDTIYF. V usage is TRBV28 and J usage is TRBJ1-3; a possible D gene is TRBD1 (6 bases). CDR3 size: 14 residues. V was cut by 3 bases and J by 8 bases, with 14 bases left in between. Germline V gene data show CDR1 as MDHEN and CDR2 as SYDVKM.

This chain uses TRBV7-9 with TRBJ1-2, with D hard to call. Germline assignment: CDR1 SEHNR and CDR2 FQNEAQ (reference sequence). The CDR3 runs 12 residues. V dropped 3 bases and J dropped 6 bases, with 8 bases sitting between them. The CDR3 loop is CASSLYHHGYTF. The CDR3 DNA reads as TGTGCCAGCAGCTTGTATCATCATGGCTACACCTTC.

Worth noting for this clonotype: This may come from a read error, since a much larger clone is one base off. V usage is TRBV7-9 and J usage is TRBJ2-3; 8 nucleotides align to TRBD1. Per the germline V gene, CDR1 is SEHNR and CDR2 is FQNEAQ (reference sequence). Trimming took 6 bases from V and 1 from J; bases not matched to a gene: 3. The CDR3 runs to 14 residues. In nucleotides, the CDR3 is TGTGCCAGCAGATCGGACAGGGGCACAGATACGCAGTATTTT. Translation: CASRSDRGTDTQYF.

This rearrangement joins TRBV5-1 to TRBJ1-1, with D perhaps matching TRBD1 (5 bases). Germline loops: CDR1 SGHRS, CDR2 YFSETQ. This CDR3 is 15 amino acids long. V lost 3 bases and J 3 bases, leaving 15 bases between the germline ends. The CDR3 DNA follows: TGCGCCAGCAGCTCACCCCCGGGGCGGGACACTGAAGCTTTCTTT. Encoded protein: CASSSPPGRDTEAFF. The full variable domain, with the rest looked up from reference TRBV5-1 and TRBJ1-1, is KAGVTQTPRYLIKTRGQQVTLSCSPISGHRSVSWYQQTPGQGLQFLFEYFSETQRNKGNFPGRFSGRQFSNSRSEMNVSTLELGDSALYLCASSSPPGRDTEAFFGQGTRLTVV.

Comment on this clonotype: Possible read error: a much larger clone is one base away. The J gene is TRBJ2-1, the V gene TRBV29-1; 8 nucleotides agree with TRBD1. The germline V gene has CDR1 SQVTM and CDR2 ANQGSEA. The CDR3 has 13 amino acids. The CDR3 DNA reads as TGCTGCGTTGAAGGACAGGGAGGCAATGAGCAGTTCTTC. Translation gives CCVEGQGGNEQFF.

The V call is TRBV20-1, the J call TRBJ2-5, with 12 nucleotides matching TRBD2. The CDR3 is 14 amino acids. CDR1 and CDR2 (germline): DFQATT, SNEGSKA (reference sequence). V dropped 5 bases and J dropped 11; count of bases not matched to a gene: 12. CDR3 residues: CSALTSGGYNEQYF. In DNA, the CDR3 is TGCAGTGCTCTCACTAGCGGGGGGTACAATGAGCAGTACTTC.

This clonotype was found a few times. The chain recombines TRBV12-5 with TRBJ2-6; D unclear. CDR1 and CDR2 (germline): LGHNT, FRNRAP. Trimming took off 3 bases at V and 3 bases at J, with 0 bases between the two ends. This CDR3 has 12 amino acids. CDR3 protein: CASGFGANVLTF. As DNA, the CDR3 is TGTGCTAGTGGTTTTGGGGCCAACGTCCTGACTTTC. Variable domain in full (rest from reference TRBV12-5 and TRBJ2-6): DARVTQTPRHKVTEMGQEVTMRCQPILGHNTVFWYRQTMMQGLELLAYFRNRAPLDDSGMPKDRFSAEMPDATLATLKIQPSEPRDSAVYFCASGFGANVLTFGAGSRLTVL.

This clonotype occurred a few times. The CDR3 DNA reads TGTGCCATCAGTTCGTCGAGGGGGCATGAAGGCTACACCTTC. It translates to CAISSSRGHEGYTF. The rearrangement uses TRBV10-3 and TRBJ1-2; 7 nucleotides agree with TRBD1. The CDR3 runs 14 residues. Germline lookup yields CDR1 ENHRY and CDR2 SYGVKD. Trimming at V came to 5 bases and at J to 8 bases, leaving 11 bases not matched to a gene.

CDR3 in DNA: TGTGCCAGCAGCGTAGCATCGGGGGCGGTGTACGAGCAGTACTTC. Protein: CASSVASGAVYEQYF. The J gene is TRBJ2-5, the V gene TRBV9; D may correspond to TRBD1 or TRBD2 (6 bases each). Matching the DNA end better, TRBJ2-7 makes the J call doubtful. Germline V gives CDR1 SGDLS, CDR2 YYNGEE. The CDR3 extends over 15 amino acids.

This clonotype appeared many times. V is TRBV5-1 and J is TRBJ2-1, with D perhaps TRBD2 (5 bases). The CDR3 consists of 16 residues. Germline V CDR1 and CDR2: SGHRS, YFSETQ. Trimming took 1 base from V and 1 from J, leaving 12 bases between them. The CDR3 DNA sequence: TGCGCCAGCAGCTTGCCTCGAGCGGCTTCCTACAATGAGCAGTTCTTC. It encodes CASSLPRAASYNEQFF. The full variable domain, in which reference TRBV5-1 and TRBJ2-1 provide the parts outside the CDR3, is KAGVTQTPRYLIKTRGQQVTLSCSPISGHRSVSWYQQTPGQGLQFLFEYFSETQRNKGNFPGRFSGRQFSNSRSEMNVSTLELGDSALYLCASSLPRAASYNEQFFGPGTRLTVL.

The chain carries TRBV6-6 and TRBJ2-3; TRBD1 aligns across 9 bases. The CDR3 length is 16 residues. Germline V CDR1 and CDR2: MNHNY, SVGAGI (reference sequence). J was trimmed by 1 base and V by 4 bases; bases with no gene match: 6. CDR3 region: CASSSRTGARTDTQYF. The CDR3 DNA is TGTGCCAGCAGTTCTAGGACAGGGGCGCGCACAGATACGCAGTATTTT.